These 27 T cell receptor beta chains came from one sample sequenced in a study of Tregs in tolerant kidney transplant recipients (dated by TCRdb to between 2019 and 2020). Preparation of the library involved the immunoSEQ multiplex PCR assay. TCRdb provides this immuneACCESS table in a form limited to in-frame rearrangements. Some clones are lacking; in checked studies, under half of them reflect an unresolved V gene, and why the rest are absent is not known. The sample contains 100,000 to 150,000 clones, around 94% of them found a single time. The top ten clones comprise around 0.58% of the sample. Sequences were obtained from CD4+ T cells from blood. The receptors stem from a human donor in good health.

This sequence joins TRBV18 and TRBJ2-3; no reliable D call. CDR1 and CDR2 (germline): KGHSH, LQKENI. This CDR3 has 13 amino acids. Trimming removed 4 bases from V and 3 bases from J, with 8 bases in between. The CDR3: CASSRLGTDTQYF. DNA of the CDR3: TGTGCCAGCTCACGGCTCGGGACAGATACGCAGTATTTT.

This clone has a single count. The chain couples TRBV9 to TRBJ2-7, with 13 bases lining up with TRBD2. Germline V gives CDR1 SGDLS, CDR2 YYNGEE. CDR3 length equals 14 residues. J gave up 4 bases and V 3 bases, and 1 base lay outside the gene matches. The CDR3 protein is CASSAGLAGYEQYF. CDR3 coding DNA: TGTGCCAGCAGCGCGGGACTAGCGGGGTACGAGCAGTACTTC.

This chain connects TRBV6-6 to TRBJ1-1; D is possibly TRBD1 (5 bases). The germline V gene has CDR1 MNHNY and CDR2 SVGAGI (reference sequence). The CDR3 consists of 13 residues. The V gene lost 4 bases and the J gene lost 3 bases, with 9 bases spanning the gap. DNA for the CDR3: TGTGCCAGCAGTTCGACGGGGGACACTGAAGCTTTCTTT. This encodes CASSSTGDTEAFF.

The rearrangement links TRBV6-1 to TRBJ2-5; D call uncertain. Germline-derived CDR1 and CDR2 are MNHNS and SASEGT. The CDR3 consists of 14 residues. V was cut by 2 bases and J by 1 base, with 8 bases left in between. Here the CDR3 DNA reads TGTGCCAGCAGTGAATCGTACTCCCAAGAGACCCAGTACTTC. It specifies CASSESYSQETQYF.

The V gene is TRBV11-3, the J gene TRBJ2-2; D is undetermined. V was trimmed by 5 bases and J by 2 bases, leaving 6 bases between them. The germline gives CDR1 SGHNT, CDR2 YENEEA. This CDR3 contains 13 residues. CDR3 amino acids: CASSRVNTGELFF. DNA of the CDR3: TGTGCCAGCAGCCGAGTTAACACCGGGGAGCTGTTTTTT.

The chain links TRBV19 to TRBJ1-1; 8 nucleotides match TRBD1. The CDR3 covers 16 residues. The J segment lost 3 bases and the V segment lost 7 bases, leaving 13 bases of the junction unmatched. Germline V CDR1 and CDR2: LNHDA, SQIVND (reference sequence). CDR3 in amino acids: CASIYRRGPQYTEAFF. Here the CDR3 DNA reads TGTGCCAGTATATACCGCAGGGGGCCCCAATACACTGAAGCTTTCTTT.

The chain combines TRBV29-1 with TRBJ1-2, with D hard to call. Per germline, CDR1 SQVTM and CDR2 ANQGSEA. The CDR3 sequence is 12 residues long. Trimming left V 2 bases short and J 6 bases short, with 10 bases between. Here the CDR3 reads CSVERSWDGYTF. Here the CDR3 DNA reads TGCAGCGTTGAAAGGTCCTGGGATGGCTACACCTTC.

The V call is TRBV4-2, the J call TRBJ1-1, with D maybe TRBD1 (6 bases). CDR3 length equals 15 residues. The germline V gene has CDR1 LGHNA and CDR2 YNFKEQ. Trimming shortened V by 4 bases and J by 1 base, and 13 bases separated the two germline ends. The CDR3 nucleotides are TGTGCCAGCAGCCCCAGCCGGGGGCCGAACACTGAAGCTTTCTTT. Translation gives CASSPSRGPNTEAFF.

The genes are TRBV5-4 and TRBJ1-1; no clear D. The ends were cut back, 5 bases at V and 6 bases at J, with 8 bases in the middle. This CDR3 contains 11 residues. Germline lookup yields CDR1 SGHNT and CDR2 YYREEE (reference sequence). The CDR3 sequence is CASSRSSEAFF. The CDR3 coding sequence is TGTGCCAGCAGTAGGTCCTCTGAAGCTTTCTTT.

The genes are TRBV5-4 and TRBJ1-4; TRBD1 might be the D (6 bases). V dropped 2 bases and J dropped 8 bases, with 13 bases sitting between them. CDR1 is SGHNT, CDR2 YYREEE, per germline (reference sequence). The CDR3 contains 14 residues. The CDR3 here is CASSLKNRDEKLFF. CDR3 DNA sequence: TGTGCCAGCAGCTTAAAAAACAGGGACGAAAAACTGTTTTTT.

The chain employs TRBV5-4 and TRBJ1-6, with D uncertain. The V gene lost 0 bases and the J gene lost 2 bases, with 3 bases spanning the gap. CDR3 length: 14 residues. Per germline, CDR1 SGHNT and CDR2 YYREEE (reference sequence). The CDR3 DNA sequence: TGTGCCAGCAGCTTGGGGACCTATAATTCACCCCTCCACTTT. Protein product: CASSLGTYNSPLHF.

The J gene is TRBJ1-2, the V gene TRBV20-1; D is perhaps TRBD1 (5 bases). Germline V gene data show CDR1 as DFQATT and CDR2 as SNEGSKA (reference sequence). This CDR3 has 11 residues. The V end was cut by 5 bases, the J end by 5 bases, with 9 bases between. The CDR3: CSAPRQYGYTF. Written as DNA, the CDR3 is TGCAGTGCTCCGCGACAGTATGGCTACACCTTC.

The rearrangement links TRBV10-1 to TRBJ2-1; D is unresolved. From germline, CDR1 is WNHNN and CDR2 SYGVQD (reference sequence). The CDR3 is made up of 13 amino acids. Trimming cost V 0 bases and J 6 bases, with 6 bases left between them. DNA of the CDR3: TGCGCCAGCAGTGAGTCTTGGGCCAATGAGCAGTTCTTC. Its protein product is CASSESWANEQFF.

The chain is built from TRBV7-9 and TRBJ2-5; 11 positions match TRBD2. The CDR3 loop spans 18 amino acids. Germline CDR1 is SEHNR and CDR2 is FQNEAQ (reference sequence). The trim removed 1 base at V and 1 base at J, leaving 8 bases unmatched. The CDR3 nucleotides are TGTGCCAGCAGCTTAGGCTCGGGGACTAGCGGCCGCCAAGAGACCCAGTACTTC. Protein product: CASSLGSGTSGRQETQYF.

This rearrangement joins TRBV5-5 to TRBJ2-1; the D gene is possibly TRBD1 (6 bases). V lost 4 bases, J lost 8 bases, and 13 bases lay in between. Germline-derived CDR1 and CDR2 are SGHKS and YYEKEE (reference sequence). This CDR3 contains 13 residues. This chain's CDR3 is CASSRPEGDEQFF. The CDR3, as DNA: TGTGCCAGCAGCCGTCCAGAGGGGGATGAGCAGTTCTTC. Together with reference TRBV5-5 and TRBJ2-1, the CDR3 gives the full variable domain: DAGVTQSPTHLIKTRGQQVTLRCSPISGHKSVSWYQQVLGQGPQFIFQYYEKEERGRGNFPDRFSARQFPNYSSELNVNALLLGDSALYLCASSRPEGDEQFFGPGTRLTVL.

A word on this clone: This same CDR3 is encoded by further DNA sequences in the sample. The chain is built from TRBV7-9 and TRBJ1-2; TRBD1 matches 8 bases. Germline CDR1 is SEHNR and CDR2 is FQNEAQ (reference sequence). This CDR3 spans 15 amino acids. V dropped 5 bases and J dropped 4; count of bases not matched to a gene: 9. The CDR3 region has the DNA TGTGCCAGCAGCCCGAGGACAGGGTACGGCTATGGCTACACCTTC. Protein product: CASSPRTGYGYGYTF.

The J gene is TRBJ2-3, the V gene TRBV19; D is unclear. Trimming removed 5 bases from V and 4 bases from J, with 10 bases in between. This CDR3 spans 13 amino acids. The V gene's germline CDR1 is LNHDA and CDR2 SQIVND (reference sequence). CDR3: CASSATAADTQYF. The CDR3 coding sequence is TGTGCCAGTAGTGCTACTGCTGCAGATACGCAGTATTTT.

This chain connects TRBV5-4 to TRBJ2-7; TRBD2 matches 11 bases. The CDR3 totals 14 residues. Germline values: CDR1 SGHNT, CDR2 YYREEE (reference sequence). J gave up 7 bases and V 4 bases, and 7 bases lay outside the gene matches. DNA for the CDR3: TGTGCCAGCAGCCTTAGCGGGGGGGCGGGTGAGCAGTACTTC. Protein sequence: CASSLSGGAGEQYF.

The V and J genes are TRBV15 and TRBJ2-7, with 7 bases lining up with TRBD1. J gave up 6 bases and V 5 bases, and 10 bases lay outside the gene matches. The CDR3 contains 14 residues. Germline CDR1 is LNHNV and CDR2 is YYDKDF (reference sequence). The CDR3 bases are TGTGCCACCAGCCGACGGGACAGTGAGGCCGAGCAGTACTTC. Translated: CATSRRDSEAEQYF.

The gene calls are TRBV19 and TRBJ2-6, with D unclear. Germline V CDR1 and CDR2: LNHDA, SQIVND (reference sequence). This CDR3 has 14 residues. Trimming removed 7 bases at V and 4 bases at J, with 11 bases between. CDR3 region: CASMARTGANVLTF. Here the CDR3 DNA reads TGTGCCAGTATGGCGCGTACCGGGGCCAACGTCCTGACTTTC.

The chain recombines TRBV30 with TRBJ2-2; 7 nucleotides align to TRBD2. In germline, CDR1 is GTSNPN, CDR2 SVGIG (reference sequence). The CDR3 covers 15 residues. With V trimmed by 1 base and J by 5 bases, 7 bases remained unmatched. The CDR3 is CAWSAGGSRTGELFF. The DNA for the CDR3 is TGTGCCTGGAGTGCTGGCGGGAGTAGGACCGGGGAGCTGTTTTTT.

The chain links TRBV11-2 to TRBJ2-4; D gene uncertain. The CDR3 consists of 11 residues. The V and J ends lost 0 bases and 16 bases respectively, with 10 bases between them. In germline, CDR1 is SGHAT, CDR2 FQNNGV. The CDR3 DNA follows: TGTGCCAGCAGCTTAGAACGTATGCTATACTTC. This sequence encodes CASSLERMLYF.

The rearrangement uses TRBV27 and TRBJ2-3; TRBD2 might be the D (5 bases). This CDR3 comprises 15 residues. Germline-derived CDR1 and CDR2 are MNHEY and SMNVEV (reference sequence). Between the trimmed V and J ends, which lost 2 bases and 1 base, there was a span of 10 bases. Here the CDR3 reads CASSLLALGTDTQYF. CDR3 bases: TGTGCCAGCAGTTTACTAGCTTTGGGCACAGATACGCAGTATTTT.

V and J are TRBV7-6 and TRBJ1-3; D might be TRBD1 (6 bases). Trimming cost V 1 base and J 7 bases, with 20 bases left between them. The CDR3 has 17 residues. Germline CDR1 and CDR2: SGHVS and FNYEAQ. The CDR3 nucleotides are TGTGCCAGCAGCTTAGACGGCAGACCCTGGCAGGGGAACACCATATATTTT. This gives the protein CASSLDGRPWQGNTIYF.

The gene calls are TRBV27 and TRBJ2-7; D is unresolved. Germline V lookup: CDR1 MNHEY, CDR2 SMNVEV (reference sequence). The CDR3 is 15 residues long. Trimming pared 4 bases from V and 3 bases from J, leaving 16 bases between. The CDR3 DNA follows: TGTGCCAGCAGTTACGGTGGTGTGAGGAGCTACGAGCAGTACTTC. Amino acids: CASSYGGVRSYEQYF.

The J gene is TRBJ2-7, the V gene TRBV29-1, with D unclear. The germline CDR1 and CDR2 sequences are SQVTM and ANQGSEA. There are 11 residues in the CDR3. Between the trimmed V and J ends, which lost 2 bases and 6 bases, there was a span of 8 bases. The CDR3 nucleotides are TGCAGCGTTGAACGCTCTGCCGAGCAGTACTTC. This translates into CSVERSAEQYF.

V is TRBV5-5 and J is TRBJ2-3; 8 bases agree with TRBD2. Germline CDR1 and CDR2: SGHKS and YYEKEE (reference sequence). Trimming took 5 bases from V and 2 from J; bases not matched to a gene: 10. The CDR3 is made up of 16 amino acids. The CDR3 coding sequence is TGTGCCAGCAGTAGGGACGGGAGGGCAACCACAGATACGCAGTATTTT. Amino acids: CASSRDGRATTDTQYF.